This T cell receptor (beta chain) was captured in a study of blood T cells in healthy people across ages. Together with a sample-barcoded 5' primer, a J-beta primer mix was included in a second PCR lasting about 6 to 11 cycles. Via MiXCR, TCRdb re-called the 5' RACE reads, giving one row per CDR3 protein. The data contain around 1.5 million distinct CDR3 sequences, approximately 59% of them singletons. Every donor gave approximately 10 milliliters of peripheral blood. This clonotype was seen once. V shed 5 bases and J shed 8 bases, with 20 bases lying between them. Looked up from germline, CDR1 is SGHKS and CDR2 is YYEKEE (reference sequence). This CDR3 has 15 amino acids.

The chain has TRBV5-5 and TRBJ2-1; tentatively, D is TRBD1 (6 bases). Sequencing was performed on blood. This clonotype was obtained from a man younger than 30 in good health. CDR3: CASRGPGQEHYEQFF. The DNA for the CDR3 is TGTGCCAGCAGGGGGCCGGGACAAGAACACTATGAGCAGTTCTTC.